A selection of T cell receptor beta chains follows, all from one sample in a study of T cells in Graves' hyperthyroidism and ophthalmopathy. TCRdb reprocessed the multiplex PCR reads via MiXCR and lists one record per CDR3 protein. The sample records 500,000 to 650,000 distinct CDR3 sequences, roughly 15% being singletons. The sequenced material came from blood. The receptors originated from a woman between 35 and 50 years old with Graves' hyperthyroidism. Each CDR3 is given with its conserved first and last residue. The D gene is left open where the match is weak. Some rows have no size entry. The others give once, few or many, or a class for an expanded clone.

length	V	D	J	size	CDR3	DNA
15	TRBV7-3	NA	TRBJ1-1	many	CASSQAPGSNTEAFF	TGTGCCAGCAGCCAAGCGCCCGGGTCGAACACTGAAGCTTTCTTT
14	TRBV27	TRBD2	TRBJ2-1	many	CASSLGRGDNEQFF	TGTGCCAGCAGTTTGGGGCGGGGGGACAATGAGCAGTTCTTC
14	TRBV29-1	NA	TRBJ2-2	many	CSVVREANTGELFF	TGCAGCGTTGTGAGGGAAGCGAACACCGGGGAGCTGTTTTTT
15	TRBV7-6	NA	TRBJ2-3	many	CASSLELGDKDTQYF	TGTGCCAGCAGCTTAGAGTTAGGGGATAAGGATACGCAGTATTTT
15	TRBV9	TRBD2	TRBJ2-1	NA	CASSVAGGGIDEQFF	TGTGCCAGCAGCGTAGCGGGGGGGGGGATCGATGAGCAGTTCTTC
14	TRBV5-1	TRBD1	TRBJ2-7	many	CASSQDQGAYEQYF	TGCGCCAGCAGCCAGGATCAGGGGGCCTACGAGCAGTACTTC
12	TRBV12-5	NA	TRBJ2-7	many	CASAVWDAEQYF	TGTGCTAGTGCAGTCTGGGACGCCGAGCAGTACTTC
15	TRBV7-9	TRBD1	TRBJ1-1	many	CASRPGTGVNTEAFF	TGTGCCAGCAGGCCGGGCACAGGGGTGAACACTGAAGCTTTCTTT
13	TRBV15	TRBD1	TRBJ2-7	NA	CATSRETGVEQYF	TGTGCCACCAGCAGAGAGACAGGGGTCGAGCAGTACTTC
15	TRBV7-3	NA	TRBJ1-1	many	CASTKRLVENTEAFF	TGTGCCAGCACCAAAAGGTTGGTGGAGAACACTGAAGCTTTCTTT
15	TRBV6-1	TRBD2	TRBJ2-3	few	CATLGGLAGSDTQYF	TGTGCCACACTGGGGGGACTAGCGGGTTCAGATACGCAGTATTTT
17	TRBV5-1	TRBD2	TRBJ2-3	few	CASSPLAGRLTTDTQYF	TGCGCCAGCAGCCCCCTAGCGGGAAGGTTGACCACAGATACGCAGTATTTT
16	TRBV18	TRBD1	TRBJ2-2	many	CASSLTTGDVTGELFF	TGTGCCAGCTCACTCACGACAGGGGACGTCACCGGGGAGCTGTTTTTT
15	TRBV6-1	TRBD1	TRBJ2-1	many	CASRPGQGRAYEQFF	TGTGCCAGCAGACCGGGACAGGGAAGGGCTTATGAGCAGTTCTTC
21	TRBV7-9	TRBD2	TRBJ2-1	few	CASSPRAGEGTSGSSYNEQFF	TGTGCCAGCAGCCCTAGAGCAGGAGAAGGGACTAGCGGGAGTTCCTACAATGAGCAGTTCTTC
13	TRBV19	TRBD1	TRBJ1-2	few	CASRGQPGGGYTF	TGTGCCAGTAGGGGACAGCCTGGAGGCGGCTACACCTTC
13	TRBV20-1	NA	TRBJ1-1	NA	CSVPTGSNTEAFF	TGCAGTGTACCGACAGGTTCGAACACTGAAGCTTTCTTT
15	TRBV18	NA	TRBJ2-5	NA	CASSPPRGFQETQYF	TGTGCCAGCTCACCACCCAGGGGCTTCCAAGAGACCCAGTACTTC
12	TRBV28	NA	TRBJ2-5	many	CASNIPGETQYF	TGTGCCAGCAACATTCCGGGGGAGACCCAGTACTTC
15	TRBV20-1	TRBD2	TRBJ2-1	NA	CSARDSSGSYNEQLF	TGCAGTGCTAGAGACTCTAGCGGGTCCTACAATGAGCAGCTCTTC
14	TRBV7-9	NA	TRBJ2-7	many	CASTRDSVLYEQYF	TGTGCCAGCACCCGGGACTCCGTCCTCTACGAGCAGTACTTC
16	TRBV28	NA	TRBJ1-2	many	CASTSTGQSLSSGYTF	TGTGCCAGCACCTCAACCGGACAGAGCCTCTCGAGCGGCTACACCTTC
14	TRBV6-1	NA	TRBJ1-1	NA	CASSFGQFTTEAFF	TGTGCCAGCAGTTTCGGACAGTTTACAACTGAAGCTTTCTTT
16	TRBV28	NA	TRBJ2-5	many	CASSLAIQGLSETQYF	TGTGCCAGCAGTTTGGCGATACAGGGTTTGAGTGAGACCCAGTACTTC
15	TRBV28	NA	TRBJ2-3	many	CASSFRSGGTDTQYF	TGTGCCAGCAGTTTCCGCTCTGGCGGGACAGATACGCAGTATTTT
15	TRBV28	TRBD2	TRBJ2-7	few	CASSFSTSGRDEQYF	TGTGCCAGCAGTTTTTCGACTAGCGGGAGGGACGAGCAGTACTTC
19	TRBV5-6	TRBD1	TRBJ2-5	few	CASSLGANSTGSKGETQYF	TGTGCCAGCAGCTTGGGGGCCAATTCGACAGGGTCCAAGGGAGAGACCCAGTACTTC
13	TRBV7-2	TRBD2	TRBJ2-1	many	CASSPQRDNEQFF	TGTGCCAGCAGCCCCCAGCGGGATAATGAGCAGTTCTTC
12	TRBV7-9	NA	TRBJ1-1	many	CASFGGRTEAFF	TGTGCCAGCTTTGGGGGGAGGACTGAAGCTTTCTTT
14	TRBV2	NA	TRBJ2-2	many	CASNLQFGTGELFF	TGTGCCAGCAACCTACAGTTTGGCACCGGGGAGCTGTTTTTT
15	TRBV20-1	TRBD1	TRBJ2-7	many	CSARESSDRGYEQYF	TGCAGTGCTAGAGAATCGTCCGACAGGGGTTACGAGCAGTACTTC
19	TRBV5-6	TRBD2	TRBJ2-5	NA	CASTNSKGEAGGPRETQYF	TGTGCCAGCACAAACTCAAAGGGGGAAGCGGGAGGGCCACGAGAGACCCAGTACTTC
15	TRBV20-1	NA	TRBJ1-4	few	CSARGSRGRGEKLFF	TGCAGTGCTAGAGGGTCCCGGGGGCGCGGTGAAAAACTGTTTTTT
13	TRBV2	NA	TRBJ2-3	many	CASSDDNGDTQYF	TGTGCCAGCAGTGATGACAACGGAGATACGCAGTATTTT
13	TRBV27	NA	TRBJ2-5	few	CASSFVYQETQYF	TGTGCCAGCAGTTTCGTGTACCAAGAGACCCAGTACTTC
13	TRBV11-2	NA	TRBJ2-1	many	CASSLETYNEQFF	TGTGCCAGCAGCTTAGAAACGTACAATGAGCAGTTCTTC
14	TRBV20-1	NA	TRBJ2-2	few	CSATPGLNTGELFF	TGCAGTGCGACACCGGGACTCAATACCGGGGAGCTGTTTTTT
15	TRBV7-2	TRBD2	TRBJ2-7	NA	CASSKTTSGSHEQYF	TGTGCCAGCAGCAAAACGACTAGCGGGAGCCACGAGCAGTACTTC
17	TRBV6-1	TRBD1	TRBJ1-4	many	CASRRPGTGYLNEKLFF	TGTGCCAGCAGACGCCCCGGGACAGGGTATCTTAATGAAAAACTGTTTTTT
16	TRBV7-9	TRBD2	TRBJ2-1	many	CASSSLAGLTVDEQFF	TGTGCCAGCAGTTCCCTAGCGGGTCTTACAGTCGATGAGCAGTTCTTC
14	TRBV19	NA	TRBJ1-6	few	CASSTSSYNSPLHF	TGTGCCAGTAGCACGAGCTCCTATAATTCACCCCTCCACTTT
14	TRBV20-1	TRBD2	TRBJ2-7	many	CSARPSGASGEQYF	TGCAGTGCTAGACCTTCCGGGGCTAGCGGGGAGCAGTACTTC
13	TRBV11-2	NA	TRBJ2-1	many	CASSPRIYNEQFF	TGTGCCAGCAGCCCCAGGATTTACAATGAGCAGTTCTTC
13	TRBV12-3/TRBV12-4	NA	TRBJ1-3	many	CASSLTQGNTIYF	TGTGCCAGCAGTTTAACGCAGGGAAACACCATATATTTT
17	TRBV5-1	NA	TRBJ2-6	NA	CASSSYRGDSGANVLTF	TGCGCCAGCAGCTCGTACCGAGGGGACTCTGGGGCCAACGTCCTGACTTTC
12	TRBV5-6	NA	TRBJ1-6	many	CASSFRDSPLHF	TGTGCCAGCAGCTTTAGGGATTCACCCCTCCACTTT
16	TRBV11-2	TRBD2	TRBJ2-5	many	CASSLGSTSGQETQYF	TGTGCCAGCAGCTTAGGGTCCACTAGCGGACAAGAGACCCAGTACTTC
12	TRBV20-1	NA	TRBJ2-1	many	CSARMWNNEQFF	TGCAGTGCTAGGATGTGGAACAATGAGCAGTTCTTC
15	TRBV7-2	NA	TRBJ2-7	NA	CASSSGLPRGNEQYF	TGTGCCAGCAGCTCCGGACTACCCCGAGGGAACGAGCAGTACTTC
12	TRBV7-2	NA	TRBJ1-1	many	CASSRATGKAFF	TGTGCCAGCAGCCGTGCTACAGGTAAAGCTTTCTTT
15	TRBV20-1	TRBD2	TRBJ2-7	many	CSVPAAGANSYEQYF	TGCAGTGTTCCCGCCGCGGGAGCCAATTCCTACGAGCAGTACTTC
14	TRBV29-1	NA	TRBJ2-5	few	CSVAIRLVKQTQYF	TGCAGCGTCGCAATTAGGCTAGTGAAACAGACCCAGTACTTC
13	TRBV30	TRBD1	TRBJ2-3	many	CAWSKGGADTQYF	TGTGCCTGGAGTAAAGGGGGCGCAGATACGCAGTATTTT
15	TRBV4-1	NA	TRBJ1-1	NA	CASSQDSGRVTEAFF	TGCGCCAGCAGCCAAGATTCGGGGAGGGTAACTGAAGCTTTCTTT
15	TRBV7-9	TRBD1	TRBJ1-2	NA	CASSSYRGSGYGYTF	TGTGCCAGCAGCTCTTACAGGGGGTCCGGCTATGGCTACACCTTC